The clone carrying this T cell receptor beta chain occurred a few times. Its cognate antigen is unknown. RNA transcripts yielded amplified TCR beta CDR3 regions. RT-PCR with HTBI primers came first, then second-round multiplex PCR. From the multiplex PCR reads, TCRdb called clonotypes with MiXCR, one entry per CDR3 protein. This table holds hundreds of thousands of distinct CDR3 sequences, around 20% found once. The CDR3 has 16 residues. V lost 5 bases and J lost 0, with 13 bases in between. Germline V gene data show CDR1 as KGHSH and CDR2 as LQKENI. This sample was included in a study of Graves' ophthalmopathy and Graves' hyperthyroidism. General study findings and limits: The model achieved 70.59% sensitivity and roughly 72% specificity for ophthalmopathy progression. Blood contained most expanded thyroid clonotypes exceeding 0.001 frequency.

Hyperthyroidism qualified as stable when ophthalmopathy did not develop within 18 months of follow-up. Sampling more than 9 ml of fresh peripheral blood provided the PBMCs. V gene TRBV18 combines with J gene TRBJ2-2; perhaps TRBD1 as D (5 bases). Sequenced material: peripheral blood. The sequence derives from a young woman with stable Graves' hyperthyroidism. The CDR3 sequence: CASSRTRVTNTGELFF. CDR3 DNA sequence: TGTGCCAGCTCAAGAACCAGGGTAACGAACACCGGGGAGCTGTTTTTT. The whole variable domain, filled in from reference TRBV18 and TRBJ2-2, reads NAGVMQNPRHLVRRRGQEARLRCSPMKGHSHVYWYRQLPEEGLKFMVYLQKENIIDESGMPKERFSAEFPKEGPSILRIQQVVRGDSAAYFCASSRTRVTNTGELFFGEGSRLTVL.